A selection of T cell receptor beta chains follows, all from one sample in a study of cytomegalovirus exposure and HLA in healthy donors. Assay: immunoSEQ multiplex PCR; the TCRdb copy retains only in-frame clones and omits some. The sample consists of about 110,000 clones, roughly two thirds of them appearing once. The material sequenced was PBMCs. These receptors were collected from a man younger than 35 in good health and CMV-seropositive. CDR3s include the opening cysteine and the closing phenylalanine or tryptophan. D genes are given only for firm matches. Clone size is stated in some rows and not others, as once, few, many or a class when expanded.

j_call,v_call,clone_size,d_call,cdr3_aa,cdr3_nt
TRBJ1-1,TRBV6-5,NA,NA,CASSYFPRDGTEAFF,TGTGCCAGCAGTTATTTCCCGAGGGATGGCACTGAAGCTTTCTTT
TRBJ1-1,TRBV28,hyperexpanded,NA,CASSLPQVPTEAFF,TGTGCCAGCAGTTTACCACAGGTTCCCACTGAAGCTTTCTTT
TRBJ1-2,TRBV27,NA,NA,CASMGAAGGRPYGYTF,TGTGCCAGCATGGGTGCGGCGGGGGGTCGGCCATATGGCTACACCTTC
TRBJ1-2,TRBV28,NA,NA,CASTPGVHGYTF,TGTGCCAGCACCCCAGGGGTCCATGGCTACACCTTC
TRBJ1-2,TRBV6-4,NA,TRBD1,CASSGGPTGTMGYTF,TGTGCCAGCAGTGGCGGCCCGACAGGGACAATGGGCTACACCTTC
TRBJ2-2,TRBV6-6,few,NA,CASTPGLATGELFF,TGTGCCAGCACCCCCGGGTTAGCCACCGGGGAGCTGTTTTTT
TRBJ1-2,TRBV7-9,NA,TRBD1,CASSLLLDRGQGYGYTF,TGTGCCAGCAGCTTACTGCTTGACAGGGGACAAGGGTATGGCTACACCTTC
TRBJ1-2,TRBV28,NA,NA,CASSMGDRLIYGYTF,TGTGCCAGCAGTATGGGTGACAGATTAATCTATGGCTACACCTTC
TRBJ2-7,TRBV13,NA,TRBD2,CASSLYGLAERGAYEQYF,TGTGCCAGCAGCTTATATGGGCTAGCGGAACGCGGGGCGTACGAGCAGTACTTC
TRBJ2-2,TRBV5-1,NA,NA,CASGPANRAGTGELFF,TGCGCCAGCGGACCGGCCAACAGGGCAGGAACCGGGGAGCTGTTTTTT
TRBJ1-4,TRBV4-2,NA,NA,CASSQGRGEKLFF,TGTGCCAGCAGCCAAGGACGCGGGGAAAAACTGTTTTTT
TRBJ2-2,TRBV6-1,NA,TRBD1,CASSEGTGSPGELFF,TGTGCCAGCAGTGAAGGGACAGGGAGCCCCGGGGAGCTGTTTTTT
TRBJ2-7,TRBV15,medium-sized,NA,CATSREQGPNDEQYF,TGTGCCACCAGCAGAGAGCAGGGCCCCAATGACGAGCAGTACTTC
TRBJ2-3,TRBV7-6,NA,TRBD2,CASSLLAGGSTDTQYF,TGTGCCAGCAGCCTACTAGCGGGGGGTAGCACAGATACGCAGTATTTT
TRBJ2-2,TRBV5-1,NA,NA,CASSLGRVNTGELFF,TGCGCCAGCAGCTTGGGCCGGGTAAACACCGGGGAGCTGTTTTTT
TRBJ2-4,TRBV28,few,NA,CASSTPGIQYF,TGTGCCAGCAGTACGCCAGGGATTCAGTACTTC
TRBJ2-2,TRBV6-5,NA,NA,CASSETQSGELFF,TGTGCCAGCAGTGAAACCCAGTCCGGGGAGCTGTTTTTT
TRBJ1-1,TRBV5-4,few,NA,CASSLERRNTEAFF,TGTGCCAGCAGCTTGGAACGGAGGAACACTGAAGCTTTCTTT
TRBJ1-4,TRBV28,NA,NA,CASSLAGQTNEKLFF,TGTGCCAGTAGTTTAGCAGGGCAGACGAATGAAAAACTGTTTTTT
TRBJ2-3,TRBV29-1,NA,NA,CSVEAQVEDTQYF,TGCAGCGTTGAAGCTCAGGTAGAGGATACGCAGTATTTT
TRBJ1-2,TRBV6-4,NA,NA,CASSDSTAAGPYGYTF,TGTGCCAGCAGTGACTCGACGGCCGCAGGGCCCTATGGCTACACCTTC
TRBJ1-1,TRBV11-2,NA,TRBD1,CASSLRGRGTEAFF,TGTGCCAGCAGCTTGAGGGGGCGCGGCACTGAAGCTTTCTTT